Below are 8 T cell receptor beta chains sequenced from a single sample in a study of blood T cell repertoires in COVID-19. Assay used: immunoSEQ multiplex PCR; TCRdb lists only in-frame clones, some missing. The sample lists 300,000 or so clones, roughly nine tenths occurring once. The sample consisted of peripheral blood. Receptor source: a woman in her twenties or thirties with COVID-19, enrolled during active disease.

This clone was found once. The chain carries TRBV5-4 and TRBJ2-7; 9 bases are shared with TRBD2. Trimming at V came to 2 bases and at J to 5 bases, leaving 5 bases not matched to a gene. The CDR3 totals 14 residues. Germline V gives CDR1 SGHNT, CDR2 YYREEE (reference sequence). The CDR3 loop is CASSFIAGVNEQYF. CDR3 sequence (DNA): TGTGCCAGCAGCTTTATAGCGGGAGTAAACGAGCAGTACTTC.

This clone was recorded only once. The rearrangement uses TRBV19 and TRBJ2-5; TRBD2 matches at 13 bases. The V segment lost 3 bases and the J segment 5 bases; nucleotides outside the gene matches: 6. The CDR3 length is 16 residues. Per the germline V gene, CDR1 is LNHDA and CDR2 is SQIVND (reference sequence). The CDR3: CASSITSGRALETQYF. The CDR3 DNA is TGTGCCAGTAGTATTACTAGCGGGAGGGCCCTCGAGACCCAGTACTTC.

The chain joins TRBV24-1 to TRBJ2-2; weak D call: TRBD2 (6 bases). V was shortened by 7 bases and J by 4 bases, with 18 bases between the two germline ends. CDR1 and CDR2 from the germline V gene are KGHDR and SFDVKD. The CDR3 covers 16 residues. The CDR3 here is CATREGSPGGTGELFF. CDR3 DNA sequence: TGTGCCACCAGGGAGGGGTCACCCGGGGGCACCGGGGAGCTGTTTTTT.

The chain couples TRBV19 to TRBJ1-5, with a possible D match to TRBD1 (6 bases). This CDR3 has 15 residues. Germline-derived CDR1 and CDR2 are LNHDA and SQIVND (reference sequence). V was cut by 6 bases and J by 7 bases, with 19 bases left in between. CDR3 bases: TGTGCCAGTAGCCCGGGACAACAAGGACACCAGCCCCAGCATTTT. The encoded protein is CASSPGQQGHQPQHF.

This clone was detected only once. The chain combines TRBV19 with TRBJ1-6; the D is unclear. CDR1 is LNHDA, CDR2 SQIVND, per germline (reference sequence). Deletions cut 5 bases from V and 5 bases from J, with 16 bases between. This CDR3 has 16 amino acids. The CDR3 loop reads CASSLMALLNNSPLHF. Here the CDR3 DNA reads TGTGCCAGTAGTTTGATGGCCCTCCTGAATAATTCACCCCTCCACTTT.

The rearrangement links TRBV7-3 to TRBJ2-1; D gene uncertain. The CDR3 sequence is 14 residues long. Germline V gene data show CDR1 as SGHTA and CDR2 as FQGTGA. V gave up 1 base and J gave up 6 bases, with 10 bases separating them. CDR3: CASSLINSPNEQFF. The CDR3 region has the DNA TGTGCCAGCAGCTTAATAAACTCGCCCAATGAGCAGTTCTTC.

This chain connects TRBV24-1 to TRBJ1-4; TRBD1 matches 7 bases. The V and J ends lost 5 bases and 4 bases, in that order; junction bases with no gene match: 6. Looked up from germline, CDR1 is KGHDR and CDR2 is SFDVKD. CDR3 length: 15 residues. The CDR3 loop reads CATSVGRGSNEKLFF. The DNA for the CDR3 is TGTGCCACCAGTGTAGGCAGGGGGAGTAATGAAAAACTGTTTTTT.

This chain links TRBV2 with TRBJ1-4; TRBD1 matches 7 bases. The CDR3 loop spans 15 amino acids. Germline V gene lookup returns CDR1 SNHLY and CDR2 FYNNEI. V shed 7 bases, J shed 8 bases, and the junction held 13 bases outside the gene matches. The CDR3 loop is CASKEGADSDEKLFF. The CDR3 coding sequence is TGTGCCAGCAAGGAGGGGGCCGACAGTGACGAAAAACTGTTTTTT.